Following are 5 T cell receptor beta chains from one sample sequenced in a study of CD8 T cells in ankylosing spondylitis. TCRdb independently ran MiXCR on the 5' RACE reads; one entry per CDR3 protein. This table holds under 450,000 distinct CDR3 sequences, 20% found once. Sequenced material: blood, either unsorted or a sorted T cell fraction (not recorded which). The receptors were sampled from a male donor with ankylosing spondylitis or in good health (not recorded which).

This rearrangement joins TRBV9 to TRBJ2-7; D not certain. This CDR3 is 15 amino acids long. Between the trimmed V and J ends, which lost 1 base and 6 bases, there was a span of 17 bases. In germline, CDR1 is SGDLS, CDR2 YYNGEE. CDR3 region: CASSVTGSPSLEQYF. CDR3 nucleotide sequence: TGTGCCAGCAGCGTAACCGGGTCCCCCTCGCTCGAGCAGTACTTC.

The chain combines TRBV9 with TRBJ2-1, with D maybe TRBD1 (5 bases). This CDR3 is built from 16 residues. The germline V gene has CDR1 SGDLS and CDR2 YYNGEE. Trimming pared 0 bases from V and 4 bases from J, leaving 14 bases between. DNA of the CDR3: TGTGCCAGCAGCGTAGAGCGAGACAGCCTTTACAATGAGCAGTTCTTC. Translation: CASSVERDSLYNEQFF.

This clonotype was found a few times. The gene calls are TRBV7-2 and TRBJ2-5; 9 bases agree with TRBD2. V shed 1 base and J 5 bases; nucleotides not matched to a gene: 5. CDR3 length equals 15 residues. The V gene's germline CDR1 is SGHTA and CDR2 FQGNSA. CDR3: CASSLGAGGGETQYF. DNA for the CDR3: TGTGCCAGCAGCTTAGGAGCGGGGGGTGGTGAGACCCAGTACTTC.

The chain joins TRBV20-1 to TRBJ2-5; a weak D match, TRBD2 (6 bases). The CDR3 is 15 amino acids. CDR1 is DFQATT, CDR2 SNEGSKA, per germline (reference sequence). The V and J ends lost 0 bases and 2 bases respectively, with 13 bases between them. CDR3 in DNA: TGCAGTGCTAGAGATTTCGACGGGAGACAAGAGACCCAGTACTTC. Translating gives CSARDFDGRQETQYF.

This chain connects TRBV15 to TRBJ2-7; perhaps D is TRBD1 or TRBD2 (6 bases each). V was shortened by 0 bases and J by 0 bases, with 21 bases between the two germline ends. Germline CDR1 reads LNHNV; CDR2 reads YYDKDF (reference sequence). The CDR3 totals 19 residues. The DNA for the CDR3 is TGTGCCACCAGCAGAGACGGTCTAGGGGGGTTTCGTAGCTCCTACGAGCAGTACTTC. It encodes CATSRDGLGGFRSSYEQYF.